Shown below are 27 T cell receptor beta chains from a single sample sequenced in a study of long-term antiretroviral therapy in people with HIV. The assay used was immunoSEQ (version v3.0), run at survey level. Generated by immunoSEQ multiplex PCR, the TCRdb table keeps only in-frame clones and is missing some. The repertoire has tens of thousands of clones, over 70% of them found once; the top ten carry approximately 5.1%. The starting material was unsorted PBMCs, obtained 0.3 years after starting antiretroviral therapy. These receptors were collected from a man in his fifties or sixties with HIV.

The chain uses TRBV7-9 and TRBJ2-2; D is unclear. Per germline, CDR1 SEHNR and CDR2 FQNEAQ (reference sequence). This CDR3 region has 14 residues. The V and J ends lost 5 bases and 4 bases respectively, with 11 bases between them. The CDR3 region has the DNA TGTGCCAGCAGCCCCCCTGTGGGCACCGGGGAGCTGTTTTTT. It yields the protein CASSPPVGTGELFF.

The chain is built from TRBV7-9 and TRBJ2-1, with 16 bases lining up with TRBD2. The CDR3 totals 19 residues. CDR1 and CDR2 (germline): SEHNR, FQNEAQ (reference sequence). The V gene end was trimmed by 5 bases and the J gene end by 3 bases; junction bases not matched to a gene: 10. Written as DNA, the CDR3 is TGTGCCAGCAGCCCCGGGACTAGCGGGAGGGCCGGGGGCTACAATGAGCAGTTCTTC. Encoded protein: CASSPGTSGRAGGYNEQFF.

This chain links TRBV4-1 with TRBJ2-7; D unresolved. CDR1 and CDR2 (germline): MGHRA, YSYEKL. This CDR3 contains 13 residues. V lost 1 base, J lost 2 bases, and 6 bases lay in between. The DNA of the CDR3 is TGCGCCAGCAGCCAAGGGGCACCCTACGAGCAGTACTTC. This encodes CASSQGAPYEQYF.

The chain carries TRBV15 and TRBJ2-3; possible D gene TRBD2, 5 bases. Germline V gene lookup returns CDR1 LNHNV and CDR2 YYDKDF (reference sequence). The CDR3 runs to 14 residues. The V end lost 6 bases, the J end lost 0 bases, and 10 bases lay between the germline ends. The CDR3 nucleotides are TGTGCCACCAGATTTCGGGGTAGCACAGATACGCAGTATTTT. It codes for CATRFRGSTDTQYF.

This chain connects TRBV7-2 to TRBJ2-7; D remains ambiguous. This CDR3 has 18 amino acids. Germline V gene lookup returns CDR1 SGHTA and CDR2 FQGNSA. Deletions cut 1 base from V and 1 base from J, with 20 bases between. Written as DNA, the CDR3 is TGTGCCAGCAGCTTAGGGATGGCAATCACGGCATCGTCCTACGAGCAGTACTTC. This encodes CASSLGMAITASSYEQYF.

The gene calls are TRBV27 and TRBJ2-4; D not certain. This CDR3 has 13 residues. V was cut by 5 bases and J by 0 bases, with 5 bases left in between. Germline values: CDR1 MNHEY, CDR2 SMNVEV (reference sequence). Here the CDR3 DNA reads TGTGCCAGCAGTACCTTAGCCAAAAACATTCAGTACTTC. Its translation is CASSTLAKNIQYF.

The CDR3 loop is CASSLVRPNTEAFF. The CDR3 bases are TGTGCCAGCAGCTTGGTCAGGCCGAACACTGAAGCTTTCTTT. This chain joins TRBV5-5 and TRBJ1-1; no firm D call. Looked up from germline, CDR1 is SGHKS and CDR2 is YYEKEE (reference sequence). This CDR3 region has 14 residues. Trimming pared 0 bases from V and 1 base from J, leaving 7 bases between.

The CDR3 reads CASSLSRTVEQFF. DNA of the CDR3: TGCGCCAGCAGCTTGTCCCGGACAGTCGAGCAGTTCTTC. The J gene is TRBJ2-1, the V gene TRBV5-1; weak D call: TRBD1 (6 bases). Trimming removed 1 base from V and 10 bases from J, with 12 bases in between. Germline CDR1 and CDR2: SGHRS and YFSETQ. The CDR3 covers 13 residues.

The chain links TRBV6-5 to TRBJ1-4; a possible D gene is TRBD1 (5 bases). CDR3 size: 11 residues. Germline V lookup: CDR1 MNHEY, CDR2 SVGAGI. V was pared by 5 bases and J by 12 bases, with 10 bases between. The DNA for the CDR3 is TGTGCCAGCAGTCCCGGGACCGAACTGTTTTTT. This sequence encodes CASSPGTELFF.

In this sample, this clone turned up once. The gene calls are TRBV6-5 and TRBJ1-3, with D possibly being TRBD1 (5 bases). The ends were cut back, 2 bases at V and 0 bases at J, with 11 bases in the middle. Germline V CDR1 and CDR2: MNHEY, SVGAGI. This CDR3 has 16 amino acids. CDR3 bases: TGTGCCAGCAGTTACGACGGGGCGCACTCTGGAAACACCATATATTTT. Amino acid sequence: CASSYDGAHSGNTIYF.

The chain couples TRBV28 to TRBJ1-1; no clear D. In germline, CDR1 is MDHEN, CDR2 SYDVKM. Trimming stripped 3 bases from V and 1 base from J, with 3 bases between. This CDR3 is 12 amino acids long. The CDR3 DNA follows: TGTGCCAGCAGTTTTTGGAACACTGAAGCTTTCTTT. Amino acids: CASSFWNTEAFF.

The gene calls are TRBV18 and TRBJ1-5; TRBD1 might be the D (5 bases). Trimming removed 3 bases at V and 1 base at J, with 10 bases between. In germline, CDR1 is KGHSH, CDR2 LQKENI. The CDR3 loop spans 15 amino acids. The DNA for the CDR3 is TGTGCCAGCTCACCCCAGGGAGAGAGCAATCAGCCCCAGCATTTT. Amino acid sequence: CASSPQGESNQPQHF.

The V gene is TRBV6-1, the J gene TRBJ2-7, with TRBD1 matching over 7 bases. V was clipped by 1 base and J by 3 bases; unmatched bases: 15. The CDR3 is made up of 18 amino acids. Germline values: CDR1 MNHNS, CDR2 SASEGT. CDR3: CASSEVDGMRGLSYEQYF. CDR3 DNA: TGTGCCAGCAGTGAAGTGGATGGAATGAGGGGGCTTAGCTACGAGCAGTACTTC.

This clone came up once. The chain recombines TRBV15 with TRBJ2-3; no reliable D call. The CDR3 is made up of 15 amino acids. In germline, CDR1 is LNHNV, CDR2 YYDKDF (reference sequence). The V end lost 1 base, the J end lost 0 bases, and 8 bases lay between the germline ends. The CDR3, as DNA: TGTGCCACCAGCAGAGTAAGGGCTAGCACAGATACGCAGTATTTT. Its translation: CATSRVRASTDTQYF. Full variable domain (outside the CDR3, taken from reference TRBV15 and TRBJ2-3): DAMVIQNPRYQVTQFGKPVTLSCSQTLNHNVMYWYQQKSSQAPKLLFHYYDKDFNNEADTPDNFQSRRPNTSFCFLDIRSPGLGDTAMYLCATSRVRASTDTQYFGPGTRLTVL.

This clone showed up just once. The genes are TRBV21-1 and TRBJ1-5; TRBD1 reflects the table's D call only, with no check against the DNA. TRBV21-1 is flagged as a pseudogene. The CDR3 runs to 17 residues. The CDR3 nucleotides read TGTGCCAGCAGCAAACAAAATGGGACAGGGTGCAATCAGCCCCAGCATTTT. This sequence encodes CASSKQNGTGCNQPQHF.

This chain joins TRBV25-1 and TRBJ2-3, with 8 bases matching TRBD1. Germline CDR1 MGHDK, CDR2 SYGVNS. The CDR3 length is 14 residues. Trimming at V came to 9 bases and at J to 2 bases, leaving 7 bases not matched to a gene. The chain's CDR3 is CASPDRAITDTQYF. CDR3 in DNA: TGTGCCAGTCCGGACAGGGCAATCACAGATACGCAGTATTTT.

The chain uses TRBV27 and TRBJ1-2; D ambiguous. V lost 10 bases, J lost 4 bases, and 7 bases lay in between. In germline, CDR1 is MNHEY, CDR2 SMNVEV (reference sequence). The CDR3 covers 10 residues. The CDR3 loop is CATLFYGYTF. Here the CDR3 DNA reads TGTGCCACCCTTTTCTATGGCTACACCTTC.

The chain employs TRBV19 and TRBJ1-4; TRBD1 agrees at 9 bases. CDR1 is LNHDA and CDR2 is SQIVND in the germline V gene (reference sequence). V was pared by 3 bases and J by 8 bases, with 4 bases of the junction left unmatched. The CDR3 runs to 14 residues. CDR3 region: CASSMGQGGEKLFF. In DNA, the CDR3 is TGTGCCAGTAGTATGGGACAGGGAGGAGAAAAACTGTTTTTT. Variable domain in full (rest from reference TRBV19 and TRBJ1-4): DGGITQSPKYLFRKEGQNVTLSCEQNLNHDAMYWYRQDPGQGLRLIYYSQIVNDFQKGDIAEGYSVSREKKESFPLTVTSAQKNPTAFYLCASSMGQGGEKLFFGSGTQLSVL.

The J gene is TRBJ2-7, the V gene TRBV2; 10 bases line up with TRBD1. The junction had 13 bases not matched to a gene; V was cut back by 10 bases and J by 4 bases. The CDR3 length is 15 residues. CDR1 is SNHLY, CDR2 FYNNEI, per germline. Here the CDR3 reads CATTSPGQGKYEQYF. Here the CDR3 DNA reads TGTGCCACAACTTCCCCGGGACAGGGGAAATACGAGCAGTACTTC.

The J gene is TRBJ2-3, the V gene TRBV7-2; D is uncertain. Trimming cost V 1 base and J 8 bases, with 7 bases left between them. The CDR3 is made up of 12 amino acids. In germline, CDR1 is SGHTA, CDR2 FQGNSA. The CDR3 nucleotides read TGTGCCAGCAGCTTAGGCAGCGTTACGCAGTATTTT. This gives the protein CASSLGSVTQYF.

The chain recombines TRBV6-1 with TRBJ1-1, with a tentative D call TRBD1 (5 bases). The CDR3 loop spans 13 amino acids. Trimming removed 3 bases from V and 1 base from J, with 6 bases in between. CDR1 and CDR2 (germline): MNHNS, SASEGT. This CDR3 reads CASSDRENTEAFF. DNA of the CDR3: TGTGCCAGCAGTGACAGGGAGAACACTGAAGCTTTCTTT.

The chain employs TRBV7-9 and TRBJ1-4; D gene unclear. V was trimmed by 1 base and J by 8 bases, leaving 11 bases between them. This CDR3 comprises 14 residues. The V gene's germline CDR1 is SEHNR and CDR2 FQNEAQ (reference sequence). CDR3 in DNA: TGTGCCAGCAGCTTAGTCCGATCCGGCGAAAAACTGTTTTTT. It encodes CASSLVRSGEKLFF.

J is TRBJ2-3 and V is TRBV28; D may match TRBD1 or TRBD2 (5 bases each). V lost 9 bases to trimming and J lost 0 bases, with 10 bases between them. This CDR3 contains 13 residues. CDR1 and CDR2 (germline): MDHEN, SYDVKM. The CDR3 sequence: CASGTASTDTQYF. The CDR3 region has the DNA TGTGCCAGTGGGACGGCTAGCACAGATACGCAGTATTTT. Full variable domain (rest looked up from reference TRBV28 and TRBJ2-3): DVKVTQSSRYLVKRTGEKVFLECVQDMDHENMFWYRQDPGLGLRLIYFSYDVKMKEKGDIPEGYSVSREKKERFSLILESASTNQTSMYLCASGTASTDTQYFGPGTRLTVL.

V gene TRBV27 combines with J gene TRBJ2-7; D ambiguous. Germline-derived CDR1 and CDR2 are MNHEY and SMNVEV (reference sequence). V lost 3 bases to trimming and J lost 1 base, with 10 bases between them. The CDR3 consists of 14 residues. The CDR3 sequence is CASSLGRSSYEQYF. In DNA form, the CDR3 reads TGTGCCAGCAGTTTGGGCAGGAGTTCCTACGAGCAGTACTTC.

V gene TRBV7-9 combines with J gene TRBJ2-7; 11 bases fit TRBD1. With V trimmed by 4 bases and J by 6 bases, 8 bases remained unmatched. The V gene's germline CDR1 is SEHNR and CDR2 FQNEAQ (reference sequence). This CDR3 is 15 amino acids long. The CDR3 region is CASSSSGTGGSEQYF. The CDR3 coding sequence is TGTGCCAGCAGCTCTTCCGGGACAGGGGGAAGCGAGCAGTACTTC. The whole variable domain, remainder taken from reference TRBV7-9 and TRBJ2-7, is DTGVSQNPRHKITKRGQNVTFRCDPISEHNRLYWYRQTLGQGPEFLTYFQNEAQLEKSRLLSDRFSAERPKGSFSTLEIQRTEQGDSAMYLCASSSSGTGGSEQYFGPGTRLTVT.

V usage is TRBV19 and J usage is TRBJ2-2; TRBD2 is a possible D gene (5 bases). The CDR3 runs to 15 residues. V dropped 7 bases and J dropped 2 bases, with 14 bases sitting between them. Germline loops: CDR1 LNHDA, CDR2 SQIVND (reference sequence). DNA for the CDR3: TGTGCCAGTATGGGAAGCGGCAGAAACACCGGGGAGCTGTTTTTT. This encodes CASMGSGRNTGELFF.

The chain employs TRBV7-9 and TRBJ2-7, with D unclear. The CDR3 is 13 amino acids. Germline V gives CDR1 SEHNR, CDR2 FQNEAQ (reference sequence). Trimming stripped 1 base from V and 3 bases from J, with 7 bases between. The CDR3 region has the DNA TGTGCCAGCAGCTTAGGGCGGAACTACGAGCAGTACTTC. Its protein is CASSLGRNYEQYF.